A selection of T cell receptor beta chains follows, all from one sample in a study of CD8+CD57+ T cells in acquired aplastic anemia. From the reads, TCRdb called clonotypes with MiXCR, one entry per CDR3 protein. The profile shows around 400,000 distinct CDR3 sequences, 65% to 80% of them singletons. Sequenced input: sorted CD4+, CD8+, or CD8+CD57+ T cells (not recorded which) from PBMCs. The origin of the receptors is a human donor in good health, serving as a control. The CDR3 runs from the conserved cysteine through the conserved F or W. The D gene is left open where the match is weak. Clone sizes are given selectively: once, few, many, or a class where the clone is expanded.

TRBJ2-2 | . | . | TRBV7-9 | TGTGCCAGCAGCTTGTACATCGCGGAGCTGTTTTTT | CASSLYIAELFF
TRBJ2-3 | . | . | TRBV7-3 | TGTGCCAGCAGCCTCTTCACAGATACGCAGTATTTT | CASSLFTDTQYF
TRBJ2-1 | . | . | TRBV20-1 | TGCAGTGCCGCGACACCGCGACAGTATCACAATGAGCAGTTCTTC | CSAATPRQYHNEQFF
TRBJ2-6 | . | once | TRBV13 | TGTGCCAGCAGCCAAAGGGGAGTGGGAGCTGGGGCCAACGTCCTGACTTTC | CASSQRGVGAGANVLTF
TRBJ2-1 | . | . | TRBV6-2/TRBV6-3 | TGTGCCAGCAGGGCCCAGTTCGATGAGCAGTTCTTC | CASRAQFDEQFF
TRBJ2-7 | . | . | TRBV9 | TGTGCCAGTATTTGGACAGTAAGTCGCAGCTCCTACGAGCAGTACTTC | CASIWTVSRSSYEQYF
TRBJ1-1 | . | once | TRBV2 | TGTGCCAGCAGCTTATCCCCGGAAACCAGTGAGCTGTTCTTT | CASSLSPETSELFF
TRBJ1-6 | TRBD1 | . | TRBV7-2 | TGTGCCAGCGGACAGGGGGGCGGTTCACCCCTCCACTTT | CASGQGGGSPLHF
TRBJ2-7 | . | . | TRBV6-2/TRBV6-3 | TGTGCCAGTAGTCAACGAAAGAGCAGGAATTCATCCTACGAGCAGTACTTC | CASSQRKSRNSSYEQYF
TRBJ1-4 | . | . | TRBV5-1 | TGCGCCACCAGCAGTGGGCCAACTAATGAAAAACTGTTTTTT | CATSSGPTNEKLFF
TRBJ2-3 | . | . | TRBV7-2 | TGTGCCAGCAGTCAAGGACAGAACCCGTACCAAGAGACCTATTTT | CASSQGQNPYQETYF
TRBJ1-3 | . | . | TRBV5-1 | TGCGCCAGCAGCCCCGCCACCTCCTACGAAAACACCATATATTTT | CASSPATSYENTIYF
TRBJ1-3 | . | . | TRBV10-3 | TGTGCCACGTCAAAATGGGCACAGACAGGAAACTATGGCTACACCATATATTTT | CATSKWAQTGNYGYTIYF
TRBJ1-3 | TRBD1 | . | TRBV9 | TGTGCCAGCAGCTTGGAGACAGGGCGAGGAACCGCCATATATTTT | CASSLETGRGTAIYF
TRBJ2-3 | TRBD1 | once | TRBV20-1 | TGCAGTTCTAGAACAGGGGGCGAACGGACGCAGTATTTT | CSSRTGGERTQYF
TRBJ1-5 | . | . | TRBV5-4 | TGTGCCAGCAGCTTACCACAAGACCAGCCCCAGCATTTT | CASSLPQDQPQHF
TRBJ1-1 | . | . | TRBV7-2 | TGTGCCAGCAGATATGCGGGGGGGAACACTGAAGCTTTCTTT | CASRYAGGNTEAFF
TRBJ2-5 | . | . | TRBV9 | TGTGCCAGCAGCTTGAGCGGGCAGGCCCACGAACAGTCCCAGTACTTC | CASSLSGQAHEQSQYF
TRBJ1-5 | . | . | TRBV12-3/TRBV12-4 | TGTGCCAGCAGCTTACAGGGAAACAATCAGCCCCAGCATTTT | CASSLQGNNQPQHF
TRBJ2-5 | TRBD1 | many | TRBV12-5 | TGTGCTAGTGGTGGGGACAGGGGGCGAGAGACCCAGTACTTC | CASGGDRGRETQYF
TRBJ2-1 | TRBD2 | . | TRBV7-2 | TGTGCCAGCAGCTTCGATAGCGGGAGGTACAATGAGCAGTTCTTC | CASSFDSGRYNEQFF
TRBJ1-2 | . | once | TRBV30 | TGCGCCTGGAGTTCAGATCCGTATGGCTACACCTTC | CAWSSDPYGYTF
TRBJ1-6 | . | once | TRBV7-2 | TGTGCCAGCATGTCCGAGACAGCAAACTCACCCCTCCACTTT | CASMSETANSPLHF
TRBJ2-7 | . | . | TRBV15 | TGTGCCAGCGCACGTGCGATACCGTTCAATGAGCAGTACTTC | CASARAIPFNEQYF
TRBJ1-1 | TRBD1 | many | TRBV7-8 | TGTGCCAGCAGCTGGGGACAGATCAACACTGAAGCTTTCTTT | CASSWGQINTEAFF
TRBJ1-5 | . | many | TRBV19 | TGTGCCAGTAATAAGGGACAAGGATATCATCAGCCCCAGCATTTT | CASNKGQGYHQPQHF